This is a list of T cell receptor beta chains from one sample in a study of CD8 T cells in Susac syndrome. TCRdb analysed the immunoSEQ multiplex PCR reads with MiXCR anew, one entry per CDR3 protein. The sample carries some 200,000 distinct CDR3 sequences, 95% recorded once. The sample comprised CD8+ T cells from PBMCs. The origin of the receptors is a human donor with Susac syndrome. Both conserved end residues are part of each CDR3. The D gene is left open where the match is weak. Size is stated for part of the rows, as once, few or many counts, or as a class when the clone is expanded.

J	size	V	D	DNA	CDR3
TRBJ1-2	.	TRBV7-8	TRBD1	TGTGCCAGCAGCTTAAGTCCCGACAGGGGCGATGGCTACACCTTC	CASSLSPDRGDGYTF
TRBJ2-7	.	TRBV27	TRBD1	TGTGCCAGCAGTTCACAGGGGGAGCTCTACGAGCAGTACTTC	CASSSQGELYEQYF
TRBJ1-6	.	TRBV18	.	TGTGCCACTCGGGGGGGCAGTTGGAATTCACCCCTCCACTTT	CATRGGSWNSPLHF
TRBJ2-1	.	TRBV5-1	.	TGCGCCAGCAGCTTGGTGGGGGATGAGCAGTTCTTC	CASSLVGDEQFF
TRBJ2-7	.	TRBV29-1	.	TGCAGCGTTGAGTTGGGGATCTCCTACGAGCAGTACTTC	CSVELGISYEQYF
TRBJ2-5	.	TRBV6-1	TRBD2	TGTGCCAGCAACCTTTCTAGCGGGGGGGCCCGGGAGACCCAGTACTTC	CASNLSSGGARETQYF
TRBJ2-1	once	TRBV7-3	.	TGTGCCAGCAGCTCCGGCCCCGGGGAGAATGAGCAGTTCTTC	CASSSGPGENEQFF
TRBJ2-1	.	TRBV9	.	TGTGCCAGCAGCGCGGACGCTTTCGGGGGCAATGAGCAGTTCTTC	CASSADAFGGNEQFF
TRBJ2-5	once	TRBV3-1	.	TGTGCCAGCAGCCAACATGTGGAGACCCAGTACTTC	CASSQHVETQYF
TRBJ2-3	.	TRBV4-2	TRBD2	TGTGCCAGCAGCCCACTAGCGGGAGGGCCCCTTGCGACAGATACGCAGTATTTT	CASSPLAGGPLATDTQYF
TRBJ2-1	.	TRBV20-1	.	TGCAATGCTAGGACACCATACAATGAGCAGTTCTTC	CNARTPYNEQFF
TRBJ1-2	.	TRBV13	TRBD1	TGTGCCAGCAGCCTTCTAACAGGGGACGGAGCTAGGACCTTC	CASSLLTGDGARTF
TRBJ1-2	.	TRBV20-1	.	TGCAGTGCTAGAGATCTGTTAGAGGAGGTGGGCGGCTACACCTTC	CSARDLLEEVGGYTF
TRBJ1-2	.	TRBV5-4	.	TGTGCCAGCAGCTTCCAATCAGGGGAGTATGGCTACACCTTC	CASSFQSGEYGYTF
TRBJ1-5	.	TRBV9	.	TGTGCCAGCAGCGTATCTTCACAGTATCAGCCCCAGCATTTT	CASSVSSQYQPQHF
TRBJ2-4	.	TRBV4-1	.	TGCGCCAGCAGCCAAGAGAGTAGGGCGCCGGCCAAAAACATTCAGTACTTC	CASSQESRAPAKNIQYF
TRBJ2-7	.	TRBV27	.	TGTGCCAGCAGTTTAGGCAGGGCCTACGAGCAGTACTTC	CASSLGRAYEQYF
TRBJ2-7	.	TRBV20-1	.	TGCAGTGCCGAGGACTATTTCTACGAGCAGTACTTC	CSAEDYFYEQYF
TRBJ2-1	.	TRBV7-8	TRBD2	TGTGCCAGCAGCCACAGACTAGCGTACCCCAATGAGCAGTTCTTC	CASSHRLAYPNEQFF
TRBJ2-7	once	TRBV20-1	TRBD2	TGCAGTGCTAGAGCTGGGACTACCAAGATTTACGAGCAGTACTTC	CSARAGTTKIYEQYF
TRBJ2-2	.	TRBV7-8	.	TGTGCCAGCAGCTTCTCCGGGTGGGGTACCGGGGAGCTGTTTTTT	CASSFSGWGTGELFF
TRBJ1-1	.	TRBV10-2	TRBD1	TGCGCCAGCAGTGGGGACAGGGAAGTGGACACTGAAGCTTTCTTT	CASSGDREVDTEAFF
TRBJ1-2	.	TRBV18	.	TGTGCCAGCTCACCGCGACGGGTAGACACTATCATCATCTATGGCTACACCTTC	CASSPRRVDTIIIYGYTF
TRBJ2-7	.	TRBV21-1	.	TGTGCCAGCAGCAAAGCTTCTAGCGGGAGCTACGAGCAGTACTTC	CASSKASSGSYEQYF
TRBJ2-1	.	TRBV30	TRBD1	TGTGCCTGGAGTCGAACAGGGGATGAGCAGTTCTTC	CAWSRTGDEQFF
TRBJ2-1	.	TRBV24-1	.	TGTGCCACCAGTGACGCCTCTAGCTCCTACAATGAGCAGTTCTTC	CATSDASSSYNEQFF
TRBJ1-1	.	TRBV30	.	TGTGCCTCCGAAGCCGGGTTTGGTGGGACTGAAGCTTTCTTT	CASEAGFGGTEAFF
TRBJ2-7	.	TRBV11-2	TRBD1	TGTGCCAGCAGCTCGCGAGGACAGGGCCCTTCCTACGAGCAGTACTTC	CASSSRGQGPSYEQYF
TRBJ2-1	.	TRBV4-2	TRBD2	TGTGCCAGCAGCCAAGAACCCGGGGGGGGCCGTTGGCAGTTCTTC	CASSQEPGGGRWQFF
TRBJ2-7	.	TRBV13	TRBD2	TGTGCCACCACTCAGAAGCGGGGCTCCTACGAGCAGTACTTC	CATTQKRGSYEQYF
TRBJ1-4	.	TRBV2	.	TGTGCCAGCAGTGGGGTAGGGGCGAATAATGAAAAACTGTTTTTT	CASSGVGANNEKLFF
TRBJ2-1	.	TRBV3-1	TRBD2	TGTGCCAGCAGCCCCAGGACTAGCGGGGGGGCCGGTGAGCAGTTCTTC	CASSPRTSGGAGEQFF
TRBJ2-1	.	TRBV12-3/TRBV12-4	TRBD2	TGTGCCAGCAGTTTAGTGGCCGGGACTAGCGGGGGGGCGGGCTCCTACAATGAGCAGTTCTTC	CASSLVAGTSGGAGSYNEQFF
TRBJ2-7	.	TRBV6-5	.	TGTGCCAGCAGATTTAGCGGCTCCTACGAGCAGTACTTC	CASRFSGSYEQYF
TRBJ2-5	.	TRBV9	.	TGTGCCAGCAGCGTAGAGGACGGCTGGGGAGAGACCCAGTACTTC	CASSVEDGWGETQYF